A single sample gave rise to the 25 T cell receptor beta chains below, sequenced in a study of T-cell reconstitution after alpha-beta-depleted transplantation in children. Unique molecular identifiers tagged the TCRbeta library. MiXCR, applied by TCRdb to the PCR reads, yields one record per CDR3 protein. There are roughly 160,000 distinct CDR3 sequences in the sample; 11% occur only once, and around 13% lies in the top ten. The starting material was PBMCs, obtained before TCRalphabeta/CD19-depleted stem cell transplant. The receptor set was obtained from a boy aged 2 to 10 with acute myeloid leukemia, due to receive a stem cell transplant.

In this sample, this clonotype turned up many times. In nucleotides, the CDR3 is TGTGCCAGCTCACTTAACCGACAGGGGGGCACTGAAGCTTTCTTT. Its protein is CASSLNRQGGTEAFF. The gene calls are TRBV18 and TRBJ1-1; 9 positions agree with TRBD1. Germline CDR1 is KGHSH and CDR2 is LQKENI. The CDR3 consists of 15 residues. The J segment lost 4 bases and the V segment lost 4 bases, leaving 7 bases of the junction unmatched.

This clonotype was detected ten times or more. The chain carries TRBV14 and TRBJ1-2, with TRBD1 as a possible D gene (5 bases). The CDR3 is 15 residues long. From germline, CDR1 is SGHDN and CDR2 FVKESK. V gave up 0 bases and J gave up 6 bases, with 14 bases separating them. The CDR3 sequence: CASSQDRTRPHGYTF. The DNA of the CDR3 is TGTGCCAGCAGCCAAGATCGGACAAGGCCGCATGGCTACACCTTC.

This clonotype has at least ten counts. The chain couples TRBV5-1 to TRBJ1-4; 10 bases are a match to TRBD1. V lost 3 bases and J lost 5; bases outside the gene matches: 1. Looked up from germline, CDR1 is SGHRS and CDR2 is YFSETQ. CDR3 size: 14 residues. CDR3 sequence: CASSSDRGNEKLFF. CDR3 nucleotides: TGCGCCAGCAGCTCGGACAGGGGGAATGAAAAACTGTTTTTT.

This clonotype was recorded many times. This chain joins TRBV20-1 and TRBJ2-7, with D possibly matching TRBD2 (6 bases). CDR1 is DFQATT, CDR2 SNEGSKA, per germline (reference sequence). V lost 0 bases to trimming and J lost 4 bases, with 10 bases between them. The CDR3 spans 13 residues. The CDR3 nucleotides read TGCAGTGCTAGAGATATGGGGGGATACGAGCAGTACTTC. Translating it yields CSARDMGGYEQYF.

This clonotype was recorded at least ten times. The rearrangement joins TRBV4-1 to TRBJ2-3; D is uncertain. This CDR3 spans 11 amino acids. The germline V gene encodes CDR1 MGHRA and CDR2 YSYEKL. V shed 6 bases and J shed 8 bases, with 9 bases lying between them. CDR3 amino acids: CASSSKGTQYF. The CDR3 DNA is TGCGCCAGCAGTTCTAAGGGTACGCAGTATTTT.

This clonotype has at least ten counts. This chain's CDR3 is CASSEFEGLQETQYF. The CDR3 DNA reads as TGTGCCAGCAGTGAATTTGAGGGCCTCCAAGAGACCCAGTACTTC. The gene calls are TRBV25-1 and TRBJ2-5; maybe TRBD2 (5 bases). The ends were cut back, 1 base at V and 1 base at J, with 10 bases in the middle. CDR1 and CDR2 (germline): MGHDK, SYGVNS. The CDR3 has 15 residues.

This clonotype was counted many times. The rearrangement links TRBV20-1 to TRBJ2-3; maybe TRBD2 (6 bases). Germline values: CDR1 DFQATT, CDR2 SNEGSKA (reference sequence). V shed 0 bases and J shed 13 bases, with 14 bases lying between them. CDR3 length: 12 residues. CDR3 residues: CSARDRLVGEYF. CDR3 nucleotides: TGCAGTGCTAGAGACCGACTAGTGGGGGAGTATTTT.

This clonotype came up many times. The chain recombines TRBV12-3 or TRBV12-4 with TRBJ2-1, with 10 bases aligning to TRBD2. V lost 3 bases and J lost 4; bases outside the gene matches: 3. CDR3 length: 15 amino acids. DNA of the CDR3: TGTGCCAGCAGTTTCTTGACTAGCGGGTACAATGAGCAGTTCTTC. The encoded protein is CASSFLTSGYNEQFF.

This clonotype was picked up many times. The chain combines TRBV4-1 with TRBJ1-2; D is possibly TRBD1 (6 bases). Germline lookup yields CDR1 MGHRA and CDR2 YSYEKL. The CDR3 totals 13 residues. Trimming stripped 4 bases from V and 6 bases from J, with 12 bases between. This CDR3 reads CASSPEGGNGYTF. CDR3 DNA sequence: TGCGCCAGCAGCCCCGAAGGGGGGAATGGCTACACCTTC.

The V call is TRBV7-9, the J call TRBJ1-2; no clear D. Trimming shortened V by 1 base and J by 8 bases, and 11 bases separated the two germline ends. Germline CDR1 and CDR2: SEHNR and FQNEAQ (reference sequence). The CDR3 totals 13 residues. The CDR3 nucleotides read TGTGCCAGCAGCTTAGGCTCTGGGGAAGGCTACACCTTC. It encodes CASSLGSGEGYTF.

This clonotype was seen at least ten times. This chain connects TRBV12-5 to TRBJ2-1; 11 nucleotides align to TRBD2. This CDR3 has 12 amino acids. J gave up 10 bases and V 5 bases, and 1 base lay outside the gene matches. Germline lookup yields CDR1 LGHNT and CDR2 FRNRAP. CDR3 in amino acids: CASGTSGSEQFF. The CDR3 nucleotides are TGTGCTAGTGGTACTAGCGGGAGCGAGCAGTTCTTC.

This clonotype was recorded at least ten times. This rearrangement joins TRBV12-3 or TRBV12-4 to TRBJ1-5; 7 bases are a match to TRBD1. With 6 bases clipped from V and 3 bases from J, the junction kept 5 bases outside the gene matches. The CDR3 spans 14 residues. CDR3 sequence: CASRQGTYNQPQHF. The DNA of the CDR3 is TGTGCCAGCAGACAGGGGACCTACAATCAGCCCCAGCATTTT.

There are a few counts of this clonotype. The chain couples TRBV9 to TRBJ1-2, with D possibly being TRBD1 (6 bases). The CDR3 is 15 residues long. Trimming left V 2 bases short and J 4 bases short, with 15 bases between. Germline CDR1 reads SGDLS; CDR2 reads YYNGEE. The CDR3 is CASSVQGRGSYGYTF. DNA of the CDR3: TGTGCCAGCAGCGTGCAGGGGAGGGGCAGCTATGGCTACACCTTC. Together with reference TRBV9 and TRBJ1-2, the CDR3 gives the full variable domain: DSGVTQTPKHLITATGQRVTLRCSPRSGDLSVYWYQQSLDQGLQFLIQYYNGEERAKGNILERFSAQQFPDLHSELNLSSLELGDSALYFCASSVQGRGSYGYTFGSGTRLTVV.

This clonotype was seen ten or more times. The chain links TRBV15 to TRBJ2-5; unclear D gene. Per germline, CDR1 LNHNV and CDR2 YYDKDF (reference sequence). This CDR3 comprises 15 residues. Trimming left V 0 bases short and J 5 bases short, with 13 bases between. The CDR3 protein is CATSRDNYEVETQYF. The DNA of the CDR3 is TGTGCCACCAGCAGAGATAACTATGAGGTCGAGACCCAGTACTTC.

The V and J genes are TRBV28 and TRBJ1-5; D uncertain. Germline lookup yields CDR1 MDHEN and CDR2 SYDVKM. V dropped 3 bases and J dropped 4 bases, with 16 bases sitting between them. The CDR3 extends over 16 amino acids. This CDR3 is CASSLDPRAWNQPQHF. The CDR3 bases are TGTGCCAGCAGTTTGGACCCTAGAGCTTGGAATCAGCCCCAGCATTTT.

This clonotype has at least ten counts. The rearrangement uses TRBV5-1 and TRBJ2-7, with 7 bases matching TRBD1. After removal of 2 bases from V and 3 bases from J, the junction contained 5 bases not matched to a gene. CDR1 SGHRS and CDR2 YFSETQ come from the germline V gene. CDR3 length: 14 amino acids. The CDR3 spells CASSFGTESYEQYF. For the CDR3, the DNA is TGCGCCAGCAGCTTCGGGACAGAAAGCTACGAGCAGTACTTC. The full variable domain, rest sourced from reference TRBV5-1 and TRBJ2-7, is KAGVTQTPRYLIKTRGQQVTLSCSPISGHRSVSWYQQTPGQGLQFLFEYFSETQRNKGNFPGRFSGRQFSNSRSEMNVSTLELGDSALYLCASSFGTESYEQYFGPGTRLTVT.

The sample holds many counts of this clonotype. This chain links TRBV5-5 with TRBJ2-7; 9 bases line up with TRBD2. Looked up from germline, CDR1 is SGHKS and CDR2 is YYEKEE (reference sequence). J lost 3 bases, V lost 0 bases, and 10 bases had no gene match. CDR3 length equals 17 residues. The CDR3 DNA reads TGTGCCAGCAGCTTGGCCACGGCTAGCGGGAACCACTACGAGCAGTACTTC. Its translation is CASSLATASGNHYEQYF. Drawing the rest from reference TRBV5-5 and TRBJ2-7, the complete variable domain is DAGVTQSPTHLIKTRGQQVTLRCSPISGHKSVSWYQQVLGQGPQFIFQYYEKEERGRGNFPDRFSARQFPNYSSELNVNALLLGDSALYLCASSLATASGNHYEQYFGPGTRLTVT.

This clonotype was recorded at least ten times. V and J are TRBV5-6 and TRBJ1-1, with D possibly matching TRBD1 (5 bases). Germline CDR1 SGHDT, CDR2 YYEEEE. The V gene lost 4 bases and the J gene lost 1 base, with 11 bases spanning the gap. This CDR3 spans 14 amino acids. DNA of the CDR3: TGTGCCAGCAGCAGGGTCAGGGCGAACACTGAAGCTTTCTTT. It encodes CASSRVRANTEAFF.

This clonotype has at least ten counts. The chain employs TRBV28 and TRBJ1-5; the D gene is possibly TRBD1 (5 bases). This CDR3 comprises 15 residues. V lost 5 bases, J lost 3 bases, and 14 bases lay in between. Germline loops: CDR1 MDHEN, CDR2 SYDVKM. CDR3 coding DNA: TGTGCCAGCAGTCGGGGGACGGAAATCAATCAGCCCCAGCATTTT. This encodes CASSRGTEINQPQHF.

CDR3 in DNA: TGTGCCAGCAGCCAAGGGGAGACACTGTACAATGAGCAGTTCTTC. Translated, it gives CASSQGETLYNEQFF. J is TRBJ2-1 and V is TRBV4-2; D perhaps matches TRBD2 (5 bases). The V gene lost 1 base and the J gene lost 4 bases, with 11 bases spanning the gap. Germline loops: CDR1 LGHNA, CDR2 YNFKEQ. The CDR3 totals 15 residues.

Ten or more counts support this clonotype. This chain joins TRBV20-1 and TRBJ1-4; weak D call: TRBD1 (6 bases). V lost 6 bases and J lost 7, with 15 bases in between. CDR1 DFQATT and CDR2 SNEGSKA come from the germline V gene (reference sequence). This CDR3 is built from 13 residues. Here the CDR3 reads CSAELRGGEKLFF. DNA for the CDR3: TGCAGTGCAGAACTCAGGGGAGGTGAAAAACTGTTTTTT.

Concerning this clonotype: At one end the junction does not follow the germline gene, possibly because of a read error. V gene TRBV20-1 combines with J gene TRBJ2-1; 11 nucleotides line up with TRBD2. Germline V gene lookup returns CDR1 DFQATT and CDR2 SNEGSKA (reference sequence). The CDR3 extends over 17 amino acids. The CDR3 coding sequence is TGCTGTGCTAGCTATCACGAGACTAGCGGGGCCTACAATGAGCAGTTCTTC. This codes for CCASYHETSGAYNEQFF.

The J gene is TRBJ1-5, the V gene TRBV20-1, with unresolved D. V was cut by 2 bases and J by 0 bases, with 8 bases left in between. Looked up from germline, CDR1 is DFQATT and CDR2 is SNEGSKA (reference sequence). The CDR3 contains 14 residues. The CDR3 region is CSARQINSNQPQHF. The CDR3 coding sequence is TGCAGTGCTAGACAGATTAATAGCAATCAGCCCCAGCATTTT.

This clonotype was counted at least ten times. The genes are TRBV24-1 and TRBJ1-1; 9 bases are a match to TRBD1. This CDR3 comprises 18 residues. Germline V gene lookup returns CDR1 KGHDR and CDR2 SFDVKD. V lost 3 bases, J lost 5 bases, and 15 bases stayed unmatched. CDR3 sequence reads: CATSDTWTGVYVGTEAFF. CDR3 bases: TGTGCCACCAGTGATACCTGGACAGGGGTGTATGTAGGGACTGAAGCTTTCTTT.

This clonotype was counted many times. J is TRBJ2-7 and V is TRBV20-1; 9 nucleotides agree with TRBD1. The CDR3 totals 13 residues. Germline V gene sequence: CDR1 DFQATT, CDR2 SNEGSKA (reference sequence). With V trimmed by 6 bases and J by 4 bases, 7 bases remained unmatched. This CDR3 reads CSAKGQGEYEQYF. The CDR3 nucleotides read TGCAGTGCCAAGGGACAGGGCGAGTACGAGCAGTACTTC.